Described below is a single TCR beta chain sequence and its context. Its antigen specificity is not known. The input lacks base qualities; no much larger clone sits a single base away. The source of the sample is a study of technical replicates of blood from several donors (TCRdb year 2017). For CDR1 and CDR2, the germline V gene lists SGHTA and FQGNSA. The germline V and J ends show losses of 5 bases and 4 bases respectively, and no gene match explains 19 bases of the junction. Counted from cysteine to phenylalanine, this CDR3 has 18 amino acids. This entry keeps only the CDR3 DNA: 54 bases, framed from base 1. To prepare the library, the immunoSEQ multiplex PCR assay was applied. TCRdb took over this immuneACCESS table, retaining in-frame rearrangements with V and J assigned. Such tables are incomplete; in checked studies, under half of the missing clones stem from an unresolved V gene, and the remainder is unexplained. Across this sample there are almost 65,000 clones, with approximately 83% seen only once. In total, the top ten clones hold roughly 5% of the sample.

The sample comprised PBMCs. The receptor chain draws on TRBV7-2 and TRBJ2-7; a stretch of 8 junction bases matches TRBD2. The clonotype originates from a human donor in good health. Some clones in this sample may be carry-over from other donors' samples. CDR3 protein: CASSIAGPSAGESYEQYF. The DNA sequence reads TGTGCCAGCAGCATTGCCGGTCCATCAGCGGGAGAATCGTACGAGCAGTACTTC.